This T cell receptor beta chain came from a study of shared clonotypes between healthy human individuals. Study results and limitations: Roughly 4.6% of naive CD4 clonotypes were common to a few donors. There were few donors, and this limited the genetic and exposure-history diversity represented.

Regarding this clone: As yet, its antigen is unknown.

CDR1 is MNHEY and CDR2 is SMNVEV in the germline V gene (reference sequence). The V gene end was trimmed by 4 bases and the J gene end by 6 bases; junction bases not matched to a gene: 14. The CDR3 totals 18 residues. Healthy HIV-negative adults with no recent acute infections or vaccinations were recruited as donors. Negatively enriched CD4+ T cells were divided by CD45RA into naive and memory. The protocol was immunoSEQ multiplex PCR, while the TCRdb copy is restricted to in-frame clones and leaves out a portion. The sample lists some 1 million clones, about 76% seen once, with about 1.5% in the top ten.

This chain connects TRBV27 to TRBJ2-7; 14 nucleotides agree with TRBD2. Source material: memory CD4+ T cells sorted from blood. Subset in this sample: CD45RA-negative fraction. This clonotype was obtained from a man younger than 35 in good health. CDR3 DNA: TGTGCCAGCAGTTCTCGACTAGCGGGAGGGCCCCCGGCTTTCGAGCAGTACTTC. Protein product: CASSSRLAGGPPAFEQYF.